This entry describes one T cell receptor (beta chain). Its target is unknown. The data are from a study of cytomegalovirus exposure and HLA in healthy donors. Study-level points and caveats: The authors later found TCR association rates varying by HLA locus, with DRB1 most and HLA-C fewest. Highly shared variants forming one cluster were likely a sequencing artifact. The authors enumerated 150 to 200 TCR beta chains as linked to cytomegalovirus.

The length of the CDR3 is 14 residues. Trimming shortened V by 5 bases and J by 2 bases, and 12 bases separated the two germline ends. The germline V gene encodes CDR1 MGHRA and CDR2 YSYEKL. Primers included in the PCR were 60 Vbeta and 13 Jbeta primers. TCRdb keeps only in-frame clones here, not all; method: immunoSEQ multiplex PCR. The sample lists around 150,000 clones; 60% to 85% were seen once. Sequenced material: PBMCs. V and J are TRBV4-1 and TRBJ2-5, with a weak D call TRBD2 (5 bases). The receptor was derived from a man over 45 in good health and CMV-seropositive. The CDR3 nucleotides read TGCGCCAGCAGCACCCGGACTGAACAAGAGACCCAGTACTTC. It yields the protein CASSTRTEQETQYF.